Listed below are T cell receptor beta chains from one sample, sequenced in a study of blood T cell repertoires in COVID-19. Profiled with immunoSEQ multiplex PCR; TCRdb holds only in-frame clones, not every one. The sample carries about 68,000 clones, roughly 84% recorded once. The sequenced sample was peripheral blood. The receptor set was obtained from a man aged 50 or older with active COVID-19. The CDR3 runs from the conserved cysteine through the conserved F or W. D genes are given only for firm matches. Some rows mark clone size as missing; the rest say once, few, many or name a class of expanded clone.

v_gene: TRBV28; abundance: .; j_gene: TRBJ2-7; d_gene: .; CDR3aa: CASSSPTGTYEQYF; CDR3nt: TGTGCCAGCAGTTCGCCGACAGGAACCTACGAGCAGTACTTC
v_gene: TRBV30; abundance: .; j_gene: TRBJ2-5; d_gene: TRBD2; CDR3aa: CAWSFSGGYQETQYF; CDR3nt: TGTGCCTGGAGTTTTAGCGGGGGGTACCAAGAGACCCAGTACTTC
v_gene: TRBV29-1; abundance: .; j_gene: TRBJ2-3; d_gene: TRBD2; CDR3aa: CSGSGGEGTDTQYF; CDR3nt: TGCAGCGGGAGCGGGGGCGAGGGCACAGATACGCAGTATTTT
v_gene: TRBV10-3; abundance: .; j_gene: TRBJ2-5; d_gene: .; CDR3aa: CAISESYQQETQYF; CDR3nt: TGTGCCATCAGTGAGTCTTACCAGCAAGAGACCCAGTACTTC
v_gene: TRBV5-1; abundance: .; j_gene: TRBJ2-3; d_gene: TRBD2; CDR3aa: CASSSTSGRSTDTQYF; CDR3nt: TGCGCCAGCAGCTCTACTAGCGGACGGAGCACAGATACGCAGTATTTT
v_gene: TRBV29-1; abundance: .; j_gene: TRBJ2-3; d_gene: TRBD1; CDR3aa: CSVGTGEDTQYF; CDR3nt: TGCAGCGTTGGGACAGGGGAAGATACGCAGTATTTT
v_gene: TRBV9; abundance: .; j_gene: TRBJ2-7; d_gene: .; CDR3aa: CASSPGAGDYEQYF; CDR3nt: TGTGCCAGCAGCCCTGGGGCAGGGGACTACGAGCAGTACTTC
v_gene: TRBV4-3; abundance: few; j_gene: TRBJ2-7; d_gene: TRBD1; CDR3aa: CASSQEDRSSYEQYF; CDR3nt: TGCGCCAGCAGCCAAGAGGACAGGAGCTCCTACGAGCAGTACTTC
v_gene: TRBV13; abundance: .; j_gene: TRBJ2-7; d_gene: .; CDR3aa: CASSFEGRLEQYF; CDR3nt: TGTGCCAGCAGCTTTGAGGGAAGGCTCGAGCAGTACTTC
v_gene: TRBV5-1; abundance: .; j_gene: TRBJ1-2; d_gene: .; CDR3aa: CASRVIQEANYGYTF; CDR3nt: TGCGCCAGCAGGGTGATACAGGAAGCTAACTATGGCTACACCTTC
v_gene: TRBV19; abundance: .; j_gene: TRBJ2-7; d_gene: TRBD2; CDR3aa: CASSKRGGSYEQYF; CDR3nt: TGTGCCAGTAGTAAGCGCGGGGGCTCCTACGAGCAGTACTTC
v_gene: TRBV18; abundance: .; j_gene: TRBJ2-3; d_gene: TRBD2; CDR3aa: CASSPGTSGSGADTQYF; CDR3nt: TGTGCCAGCTCACCAGGGACTAGCGGGAGTGGCGCAGATACGCAGTATTTT
v_gene: TRBV29-1; abundance: .; j_gene: TRBJ2-3; d_gene: TRBD2; CDR3aa: CSVHGTRGTDTQYF; CDR3nt: TGCAGCGTTCACGGGACTAGAGGCACAGATACGCAGTATTTT
v_gene: TRBV14; abundance: .; j_gene: TRBJ1-3; d_gene: TRBD1; CDR3aa: CASSRTGPGNTIYF; CDR3nt: TGTGCCAGCAGCCGGACAGGGCCTGGAAACACCATATATTTT
v_gene: TRBV6-6; abundance: .; j_gene: TRBJ1-2; d_gene: TRBD1; CDR3aa: CASSLSGTVNGYTF; CDR3nt: TGTGCCAGCAGTCTATCCGGGACAGTAAATGGCTACACCTTC
v_gene: TRBV11-2; abundance: few; j_gene: TRBJ2-3; d_gene: TRBD2; CDR3aa: CASRKPGLVDTQYF; CDR3nt: TGTGCCAGCAGGAAGCCGGGACTAGTAGATACGCAGTATTTT
v_gene: TRBV10-3; abundance: .; j_gene: TRBJ2-2; d_gene: .; CDR3aa: CAIRTTTGELFF; CDR3nt: TGTGCCATCAGGACGACAACCGGGGAGCTGTTTTTT
v_gene: TRBV29-1; abundance: once; j_gene: TRBJ2-2; d_gene: TRBD2; CDR3aa: CSVPSGKNTGELFF; CDR3nt: TGCAGCGTTCCTAGCGGGAAGAACACCGGGGAGCTGTTTTTT
v_gene: TRBV5-4; abundance: .; j_gene: TRBJ1-6; d_gene: TRBD1; CDR3aa: CASSLRRQGNSPLHF; CDR3nt: TGTGCCAGCAGCTTACGACGACAGGGCAATTCACCCCTCCACTTT
v_gene: TRBV7-9; abundance: .; j_gene: TRBJ2-3; d_gene: TRBD2; CDR3aa: CASSLVSGSGDTQYF; CDR3nt: TGTGCCAGCAGCTTAGTTAGCGGGAGCGGGGATACGCAGTATTTT
v_gene: TRBV29-1; abundance: .; j_gene: TRBJ2-2; d_gene: .; CDR3aa: CSVLGGARAGELFF; CDR3nt: TGCAGCGTCCTCGGCGGGGCGAGGGCCGGGGAGCTGTTTTTT
v_gene: TRBV6-6; abundance: .; j_gene: TRBJ2-2; d_gene: TRBD2; CDR3aa: CASSQTSVTTGELFF; CDR3nt: TGTGCCAGCAGTCAGACTAGCGTGACCACCGGGGAGCTGTTTTTT
v_gene: TRBV11-3; abundance: few; j_gene: TRBJ2-1; d_gene: TRBD2; CDR3aa: CASSPSPTSGSYNEQFF; CDR3nt: TGTGCCAGCAGCCCCAGCCCCACTAGCGGGTCTTACAATGAGCAGTTCTTC
v_gene: TRBV21-1; abundance: .; j_gene: TRBJ1-1; d_gene: .; CDR3aa: CASSTPWRGTEAFF; CDR3nt: TGTGCCAGCAGCACACCATGGAGGGGCACTGAAGCTTTCTTT
v_gene: TRBV27; abundance: .; j_gene: TRBJ1-4; d_gene: .; CDR3aa: CASRPAGANEKLFF; CDR3nt: TGTGCCAGCAGGCCAGCAGGGGCTAATGAAAAACTGTTTTTT
v_gene: TRBV11-2; abundance: .; j_gene: TRBJ1-4; d_gene: .; CDR3aa: CASTLGGADEKLFF; CDR3nt: TGTGCCAGCACCCTAGGGGGGGCCGATGAAAAACTGTTTTTT